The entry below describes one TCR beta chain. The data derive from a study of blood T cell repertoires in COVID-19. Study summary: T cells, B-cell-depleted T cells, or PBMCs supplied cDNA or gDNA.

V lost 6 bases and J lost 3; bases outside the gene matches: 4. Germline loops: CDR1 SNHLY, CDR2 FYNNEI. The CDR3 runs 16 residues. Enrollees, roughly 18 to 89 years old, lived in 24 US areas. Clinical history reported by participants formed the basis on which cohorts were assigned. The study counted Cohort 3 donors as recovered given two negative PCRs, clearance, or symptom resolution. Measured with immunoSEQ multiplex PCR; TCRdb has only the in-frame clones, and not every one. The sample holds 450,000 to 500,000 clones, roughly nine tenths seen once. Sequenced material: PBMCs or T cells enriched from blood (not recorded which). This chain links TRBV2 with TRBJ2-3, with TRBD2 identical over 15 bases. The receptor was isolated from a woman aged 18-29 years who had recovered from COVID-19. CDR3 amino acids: CASRWGTSGGTDTQYF. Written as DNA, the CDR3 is TGTGCCAGCAGATGGGGGACTAGCGGGGGGACAGATACGCAGTATTTT.